The clone carrying this T cell receptor beta chain showed up just a few times. There are 15 residues in the CDR3. Germline CDR1 reads LNHNV; CDR2 reads YYDKDF (reference sequence). The V gene lost 4 bases and the J gene lost 0 bases, with 10 bases spanning the gap. This sample's TCRbeta library carried unique molecular identifier barcodes. One entry per CDR3 protein results from TCRdb running MiXCR on the PCR reads. The profile shows hundreds of thousands of distinct CDR3 sequences, 16% of them singletons. The data are from a study of T-cell reconstitution after alpha-beta-depleted transplantation in children.

The receptor was derived from a human donor who donated a stem cell graft to a child with acute myeloid leukemia. The rearrangement joins TRBV15 to TRBJ1-5; no definite D call. The material was PBMCs from the stem cell graft donor, obtained from the stem cell graft. The CDR3 DNA follows: TGTGCCACCAGCAACGCCTCCTATAGCAATCAGCCCCAGCATTTT. Protein sequence: CATSNASYSNQPQHF.